This T cell receptor (beta chain) came from a study of blood T cell repertoires in COVID-19. The protocol was immunoSEQ multiplex PCR, while the TCRdb copy is restricted to in-frame clones and leaves out a portion. Altogether roughly 300,000 clones are present, around 84% being singletons, with the ten largest covering over 1.3%. Germline V gene data show CDR1 as MDHEN and CDR2 as SYDVKM. The CDR3 extends over 16 amino acids. The V end was cut by 2 bases, the J end by 2 bases, with 12 bases between. The specimen sequenced was peripheral blood. The source of this sequence is a human donor with COVID-19, enrolled during active disease. The donor label of this sample is uncertain. V gene TRBV28 combines with J gene TRBJ1-4, with D perhaps TRBD1 (6 bases). Here the CDR3 reads CASSLAQGWTNEKLFF. CDR3 nucleotide sequence: TGTGCCAGCAGTTTAGCACAGGGTTGGACTAATGAAAAACTGTTTTTT.